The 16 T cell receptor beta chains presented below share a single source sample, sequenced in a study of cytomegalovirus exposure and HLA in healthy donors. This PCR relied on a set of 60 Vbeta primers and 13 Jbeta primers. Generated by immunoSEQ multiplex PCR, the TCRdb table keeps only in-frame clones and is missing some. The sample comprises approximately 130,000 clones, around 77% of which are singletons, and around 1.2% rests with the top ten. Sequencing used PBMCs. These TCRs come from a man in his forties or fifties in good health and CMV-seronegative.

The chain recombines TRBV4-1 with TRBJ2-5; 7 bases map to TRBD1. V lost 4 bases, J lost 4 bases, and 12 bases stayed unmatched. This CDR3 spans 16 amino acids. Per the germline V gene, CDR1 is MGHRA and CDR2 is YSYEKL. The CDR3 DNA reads TGCGCCAGCAGCCCTCCCGACAGGGCTGCAGGAGAGACCCAGTACTTC. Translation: CASSPPDRAAGETQYF.

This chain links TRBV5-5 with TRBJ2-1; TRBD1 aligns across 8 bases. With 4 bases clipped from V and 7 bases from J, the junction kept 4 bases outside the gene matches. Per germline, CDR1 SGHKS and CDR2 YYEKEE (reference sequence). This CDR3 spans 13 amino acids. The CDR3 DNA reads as TGTGCCAGCAGCATCCAGGGGGCGAATGAGCAGTTCTTC. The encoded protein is CASSIQGANEQFF. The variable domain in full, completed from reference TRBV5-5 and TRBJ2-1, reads DAGVTQSPTHLIKTRGQQVTLRCSPISGHKSVSWYQQVLGQGPQFIFQYYEKEERGRGNFPDRFSARQFPNYSSELNVNALLLGDSALYLCASSIQGANEQFFGPGTRLTVL.

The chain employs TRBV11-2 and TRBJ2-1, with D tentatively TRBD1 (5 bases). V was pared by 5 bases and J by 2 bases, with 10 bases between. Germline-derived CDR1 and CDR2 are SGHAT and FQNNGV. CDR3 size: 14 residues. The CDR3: CASSPDRTYNEQFF. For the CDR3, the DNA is TGTGCCAGCAGCCCAGACAGAACCTACAATGAGCAGTTCTTC.

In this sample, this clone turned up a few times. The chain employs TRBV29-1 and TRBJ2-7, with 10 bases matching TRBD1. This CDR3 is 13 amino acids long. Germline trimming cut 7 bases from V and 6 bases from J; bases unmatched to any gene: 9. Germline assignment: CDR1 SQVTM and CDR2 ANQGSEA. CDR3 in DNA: TGCAGCGCGACACAGGACAGGGGGGCCGAGCAGTACTTC. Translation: CSATQDRGAEQYF.

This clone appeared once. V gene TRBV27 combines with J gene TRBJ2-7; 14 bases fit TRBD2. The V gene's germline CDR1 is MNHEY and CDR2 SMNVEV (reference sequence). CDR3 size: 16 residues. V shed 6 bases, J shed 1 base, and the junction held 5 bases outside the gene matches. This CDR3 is CASRGGLAGVSYEQYF. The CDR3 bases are TGTGCCAGCAGGGGGGGACTAGCGGGAGTTTCCTACGAGCAGTACTTC.

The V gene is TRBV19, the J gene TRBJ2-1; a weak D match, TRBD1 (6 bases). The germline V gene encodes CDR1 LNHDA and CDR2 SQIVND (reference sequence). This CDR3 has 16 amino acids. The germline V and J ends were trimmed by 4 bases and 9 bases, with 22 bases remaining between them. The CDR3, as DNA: TGTGCCAGTAGTAACCTCTGGACAGCTATTACGGGTGAGCAGTTCTTC. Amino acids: CASSNLWTAITGEQFF.

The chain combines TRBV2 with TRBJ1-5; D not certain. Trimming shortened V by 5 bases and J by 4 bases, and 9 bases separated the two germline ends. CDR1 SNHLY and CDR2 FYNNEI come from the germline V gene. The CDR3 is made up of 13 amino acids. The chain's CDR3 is CASSNGENQPQHF. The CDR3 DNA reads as TGTGCCAGCAGTAACGGGGAAAATCAGCCCCAGCATTTT. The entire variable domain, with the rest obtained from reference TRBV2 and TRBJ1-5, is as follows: EPEVTQTPSHQVTQMGQEVILRCVPISNHLYFYWYRQILGQKVEFLVSFYNNEISEKSEIFDDQFSVERPDGSNFTLKIRSTKLEDSAMYFCASSNGENQPQHFGDGTRLSIL.

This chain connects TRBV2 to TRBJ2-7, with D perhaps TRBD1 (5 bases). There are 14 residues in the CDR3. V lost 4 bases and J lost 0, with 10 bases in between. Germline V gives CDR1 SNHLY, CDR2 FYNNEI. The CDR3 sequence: CASSGQGSSYEQYF. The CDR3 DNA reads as TGTGCCAGCAGTGGGCAGGGAAGCTCCTACGAGCAGTACTTC.

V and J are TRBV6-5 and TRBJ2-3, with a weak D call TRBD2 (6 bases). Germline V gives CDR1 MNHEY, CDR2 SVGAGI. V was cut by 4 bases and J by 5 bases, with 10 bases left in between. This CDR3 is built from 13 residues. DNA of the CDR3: TGTGCCAGCAGTTCCCCGGGACTAGATACGCAGTATTTT. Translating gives CASSSPGLDTQYF.

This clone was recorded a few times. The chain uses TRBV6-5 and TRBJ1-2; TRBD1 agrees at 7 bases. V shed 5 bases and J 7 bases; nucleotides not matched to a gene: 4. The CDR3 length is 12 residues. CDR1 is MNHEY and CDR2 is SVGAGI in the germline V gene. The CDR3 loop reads CASSGDRAGYTF. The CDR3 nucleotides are TGTGCCAGCAGTGGCGACAGGGCTGGCTACACCTTC.

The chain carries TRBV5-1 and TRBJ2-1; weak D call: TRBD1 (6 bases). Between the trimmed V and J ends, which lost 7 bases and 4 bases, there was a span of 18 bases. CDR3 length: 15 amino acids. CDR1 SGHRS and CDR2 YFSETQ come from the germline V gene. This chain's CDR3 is CASALVGGDYNEQFF. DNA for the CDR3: TGCGCCAGCGCTTTGGTTGGGGGCGATTACAATGAGCAGTTCTTC.

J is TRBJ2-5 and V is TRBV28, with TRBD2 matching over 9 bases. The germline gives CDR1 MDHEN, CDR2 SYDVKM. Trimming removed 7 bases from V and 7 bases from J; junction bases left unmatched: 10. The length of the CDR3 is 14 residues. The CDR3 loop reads CASIVDSSGRTQYF. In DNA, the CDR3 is TGTGCCAGCATCGTTGATAGTAGCGGGAGGACCCAGTACTTC.

The CDR3 is CAISEGREKIHEQFF. CDR3 DNA: TGTGCCATCAGTGAGGGGCGGGAGAAGATTCATGAGCAGTTCTTC. V usage is TRBV10-3 and J usage is TRBJ2-1, with 7 bases aligning to TRBD2. The V gene's germline CDR1 is ENHRY and CDR2 SYGVKD. V trimming: 2 bases; J trimming: 8 bases; junction bases outside the gene matches: 9. The length of the CDR3 is 15 residues.

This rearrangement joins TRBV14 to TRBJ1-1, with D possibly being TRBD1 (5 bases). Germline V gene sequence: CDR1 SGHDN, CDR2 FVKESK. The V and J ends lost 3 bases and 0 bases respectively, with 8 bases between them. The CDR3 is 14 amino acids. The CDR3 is CASSQTTVNTEAFF. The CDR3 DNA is TGTGCCAGCAGCCAGACGACAGTGAACACTGAAGCTTTCTTT. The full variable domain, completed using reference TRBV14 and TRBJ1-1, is EAGVTQFPSHSVIEKGQTVTLRCDPISGHDNLYWYRRVMGKEIKFLLHFVKESKQDESGMPNNRFLAERTGGTYSTLKVQPAELEDSGVYFCASSQTTVNTEAFFGQGTRLTVV.

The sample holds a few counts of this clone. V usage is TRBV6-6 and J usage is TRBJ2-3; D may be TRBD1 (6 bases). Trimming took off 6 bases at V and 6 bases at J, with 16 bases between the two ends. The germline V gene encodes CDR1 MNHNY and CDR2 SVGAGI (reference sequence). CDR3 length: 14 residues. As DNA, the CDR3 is TGTGCCAGCAGGGCCCAGGGGTTTATGGATACGCAGTATTTT. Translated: CASRAQGFMDTQYF.

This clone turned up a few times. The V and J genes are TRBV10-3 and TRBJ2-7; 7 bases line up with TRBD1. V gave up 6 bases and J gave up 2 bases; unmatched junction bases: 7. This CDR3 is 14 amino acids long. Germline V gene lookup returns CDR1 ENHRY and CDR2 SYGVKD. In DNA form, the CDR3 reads TGTGCCATCAGGACGACAGGGAGTCCCTACGAGCAGTACTTC. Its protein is CAIRTTGSPYEQYF.